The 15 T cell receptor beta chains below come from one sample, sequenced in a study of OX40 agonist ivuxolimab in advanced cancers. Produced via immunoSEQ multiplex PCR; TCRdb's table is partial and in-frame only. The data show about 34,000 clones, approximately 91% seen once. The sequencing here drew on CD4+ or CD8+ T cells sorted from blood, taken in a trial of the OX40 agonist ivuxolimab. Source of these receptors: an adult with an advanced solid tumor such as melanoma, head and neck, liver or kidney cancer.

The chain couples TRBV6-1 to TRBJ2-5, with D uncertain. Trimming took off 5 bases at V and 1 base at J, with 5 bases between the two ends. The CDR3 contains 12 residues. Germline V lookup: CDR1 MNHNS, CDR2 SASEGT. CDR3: CASSPFQETQYF. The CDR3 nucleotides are TGTGCCAGCAGTCCATTCCAAGAGACCCAGTACTTC.

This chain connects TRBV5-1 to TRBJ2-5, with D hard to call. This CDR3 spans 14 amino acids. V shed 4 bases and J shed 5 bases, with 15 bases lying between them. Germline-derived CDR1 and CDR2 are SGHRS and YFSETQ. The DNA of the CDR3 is TGCGCCAGCAGCCAAAGGGTTGAAGGGGAGACCCAGTACTTC. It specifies CASSQRVEGETQYF.

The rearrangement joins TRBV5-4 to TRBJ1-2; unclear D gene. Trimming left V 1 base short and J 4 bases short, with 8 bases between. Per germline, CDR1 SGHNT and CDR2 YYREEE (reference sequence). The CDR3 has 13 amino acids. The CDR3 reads CASSLNSFYGYTF. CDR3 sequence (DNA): TGTGCCAGCAGCTTGAACAGCTTCTATGGCTACACCTTC. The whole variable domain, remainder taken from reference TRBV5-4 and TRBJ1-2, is ETGVTQSPTHLIKTRGQQVTLRCSSQSGHNTVSWYQQALGQGPQFIFQYYREEENGRGNFPPRFSGLQFPNYSSELNVNALELDDSALYLCASSLNSFYGYTFGSGTRLTVV.

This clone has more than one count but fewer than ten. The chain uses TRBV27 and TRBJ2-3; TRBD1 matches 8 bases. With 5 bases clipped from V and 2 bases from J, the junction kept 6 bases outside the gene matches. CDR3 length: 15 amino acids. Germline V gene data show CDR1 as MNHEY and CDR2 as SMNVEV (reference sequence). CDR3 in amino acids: CASSLSGQDTDTQYF. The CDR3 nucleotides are TGTGCCAGCAGTCTCTCGGGACAGGACACAGATACGCAGTATTTT.

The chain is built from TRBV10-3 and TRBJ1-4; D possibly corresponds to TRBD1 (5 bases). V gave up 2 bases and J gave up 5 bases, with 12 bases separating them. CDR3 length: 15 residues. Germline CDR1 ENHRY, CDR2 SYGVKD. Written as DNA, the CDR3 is TGTGCCATCAGTGAGCGGAGGCAGGGAAATGAAAAACTGTTTTTT. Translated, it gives CAISERRQGNEKLFF.

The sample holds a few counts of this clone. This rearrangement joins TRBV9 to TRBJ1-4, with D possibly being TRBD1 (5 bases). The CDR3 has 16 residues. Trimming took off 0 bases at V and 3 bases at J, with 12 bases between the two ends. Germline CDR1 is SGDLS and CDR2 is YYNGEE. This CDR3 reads CASSVATGGANEKLFF. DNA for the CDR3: TGTGCCAGCAGCGTAGCTACGGGGGGAGCTAATGAAAAACTGTTTTTT.

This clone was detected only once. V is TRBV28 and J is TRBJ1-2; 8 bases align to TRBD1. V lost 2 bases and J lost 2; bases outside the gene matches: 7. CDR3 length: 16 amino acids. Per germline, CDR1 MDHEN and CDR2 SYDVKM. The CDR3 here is CASSLAGGPTNYGYTF. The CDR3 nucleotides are TGTGCCAGCAGTTTAGCAGGGGGCCCTACGAACTATGGCTACACCTTC.

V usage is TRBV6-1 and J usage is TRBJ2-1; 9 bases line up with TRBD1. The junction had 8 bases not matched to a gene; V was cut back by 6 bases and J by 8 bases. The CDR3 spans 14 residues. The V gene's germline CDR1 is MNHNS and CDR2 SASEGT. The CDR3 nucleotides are TGTGCCAGCAGGACAGGGACAGGGAACGATGAGCAGTTCTTC. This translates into CASRTGTGNDEQFF.

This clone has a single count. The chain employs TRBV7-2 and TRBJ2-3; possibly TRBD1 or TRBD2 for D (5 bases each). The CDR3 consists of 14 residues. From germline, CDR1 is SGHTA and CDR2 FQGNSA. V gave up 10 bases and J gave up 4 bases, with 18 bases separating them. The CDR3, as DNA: TGTGCCACCTCACCCGGGACGGAGGCAGATACGCAGTATTTT. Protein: CATSPGTEADTQYF.

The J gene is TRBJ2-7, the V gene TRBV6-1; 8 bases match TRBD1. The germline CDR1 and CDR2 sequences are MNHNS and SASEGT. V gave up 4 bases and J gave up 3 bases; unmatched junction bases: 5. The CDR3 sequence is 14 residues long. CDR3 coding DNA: TGTGCCAGCAGTGCGGCAGGGGGCAACTACGAGCAGTACTTC. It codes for CASSAAGGNYEQYF.

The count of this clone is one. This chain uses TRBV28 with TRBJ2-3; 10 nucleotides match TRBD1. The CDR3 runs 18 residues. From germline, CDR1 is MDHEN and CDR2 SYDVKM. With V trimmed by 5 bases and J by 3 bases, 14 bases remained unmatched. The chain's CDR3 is CASSEKQTGTGVTDTQYF. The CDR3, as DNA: TGTGCCAGCAGTGAAAAACAAACCGGGACAGGGGTTACAGATACGCAGTATTTT. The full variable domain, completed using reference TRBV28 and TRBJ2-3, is DVKVTQSSRYLVKRTGEKVFLECVQDMDHENMFWYRQDPGLGLRLIYFSYDVKMKEKGDIPEGYSVSREKKERFSLILESASTNQTSMYLCASSEKQTGTGVTDTQYFGPGTRLTVL.

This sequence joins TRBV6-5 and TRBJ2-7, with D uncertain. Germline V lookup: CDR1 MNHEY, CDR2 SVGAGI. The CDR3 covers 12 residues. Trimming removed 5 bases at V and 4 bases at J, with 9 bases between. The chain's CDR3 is CASSQSLYEQYF. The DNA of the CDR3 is TGTGCCAGCAGTCAATCCCTGTACGAGCAGTACTTC.

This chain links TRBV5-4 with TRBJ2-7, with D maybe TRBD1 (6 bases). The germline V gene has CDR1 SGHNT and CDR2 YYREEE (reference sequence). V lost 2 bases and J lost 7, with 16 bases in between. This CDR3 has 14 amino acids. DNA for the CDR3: TGTGCCAGCAGCTTAGGGACACCGGGCGGGGAGCAGTACTTC. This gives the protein CASSLGTPGGEQYF.

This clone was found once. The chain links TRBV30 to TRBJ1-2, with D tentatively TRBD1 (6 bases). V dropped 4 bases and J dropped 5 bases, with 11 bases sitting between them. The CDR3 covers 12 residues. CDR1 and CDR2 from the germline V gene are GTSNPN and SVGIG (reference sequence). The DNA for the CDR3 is TGTGCCTGGAACAGGGAAGGGTATGGCTACACCTTC. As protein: CAWNREGYGYTF.

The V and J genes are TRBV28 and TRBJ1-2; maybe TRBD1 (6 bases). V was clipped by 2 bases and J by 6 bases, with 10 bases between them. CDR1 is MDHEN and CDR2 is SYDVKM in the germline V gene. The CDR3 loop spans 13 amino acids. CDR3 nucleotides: TGTGCCAGCAGTTTAACAGGGAGGGATGGCTACACCTTC. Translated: CASSLTGRDGYTF.